The 30 T cell receptor beta chains presented below share a single source sample, sequenced in a study of cytomegalovirus exposure and HLA in healthy donors. Sequencing was performed with immunoSEQ multiplex PCR; in TCRdb, only in-frame clones are kept and a portion is missing. The sample yields about 330,000 clones, around 90% seen once. Sequencing used PBMCs. These TCRs come from a woman in her 30s in good health and CMV-seropositive.

This chain links TRBV30 with TRBJ1-2; D perhaps matches TRBD1 (5 bases). The CDR3 is made up of 12 amino acids. V dropped 4 bases and J dropped 6 bases, with 12 bases sitting between them. CDR1 is GTSNPN, CDR2 SVGIG, per germline (reference sequence). The CDR3 nucleotides are TGTGCCTGGAACTGGCAGGGAGATGGCTACACCTTC. Protein sequence: CAWNWQGDGYTF.

For the CDR3, the DNA is TGTGCCAGCTCACCACCGGACGTTTCTGGAAACACCATATATTTT. Protein product: CASSPPDVSGNTIYF. The chain has TRBV18 and TRBJ1-3; D unresolved. CDR3 length: 15 residues. The V gene's germline CDR1 is KGHSH and CDR2 LQKENI. The germline V and J ends were trimmed by 0 bases and 1 base, with 7 bases remaining between them.

The rearrangement joins TRBV27 to TRBJ1-5; TRBD1 agrees at 8 bases. V was pared by 1 base and J by 4 bases, with 6 bases of the junction left unmatched. The CDR3 extends over 16 amino acids. Germline V gene lookup returns CDR1 MNHEY and CDR2 SMNVEV (reference sequence). CDR3 coding DNA: TGTGCCAGCAGTTTATATGGGGGACAGGTTAATCAGCCCCAGCATTTT. It specifies CASSLYGGQVNQPQHF.

The V gene is TRBV19, the J gene TRBJ2-1, with D perhaps matching TRBD2 (6 bases). CDR3 size: 13 residues. Germline V gene sequence: CDR1 LNHDA, CDR2 SQIVND (reference sequence). Trimming removed 3 bases from V and 15 bases from J, with 18 bases in between. The CDR3 is CASSMGAGVGSFF. The CDR3 DNA is TGTGCCAGTAGTATGGGAGCGGGCGTCGGCTCGTTCTTC.

This clone was picked up one time. V is TRBV6-5 and J is TRBJ1-1; D gene unclear. The CDR3 covers 13 residues. Germline V lookup: CDR1 MNHEY, CDR2 SVGAGI. The V and J ends lost 4 bases and 3 bases respectively, with 9 bases between them. The CDR3, as DNA: TGTGCCAGCAGTTCTGACGGATACACTGAAGCTTTCTTT. Amino acid sequence: CASSSDGYTEAFF.

The V call is TRBV7-7, the J call TRBJ2-1; 7 bases fit TRBD1. The V and J ends lost 5 bases and 6 bases, in that order; junction bases with no gene match: 7. The CDR3 totals 14 residues. Germline V lookup: CDR1 SSHAT, CDR2 FNYEAQ (reference sequence). The CDR3 reads CASSLDRVGNEQFF. For the CDR3, the DNA is TGTGCCAGCAGCCTAGACAGGGTCGGCAATGAGCAGTTCTTC.

The chain recombines TRBV25-1 with TRBJ2-2; 7 nucleotides agree with TRBD1. The CDR3 runs to 15 residues. The ends lost 5 bases at V and 1 base at J; junction bases unmatched: 4. The germline gives CDR1 MGHDK, CDR2 SYGVNS. The CDR3, as DNA: TGTGCCAGCAGTAGCCGGGACAGGAACACCGGGGAGCTGTTTTTT. This sequence encodes CASSSRDRNTGELFF. Filled out from reference TRBV25-1 and TRBJ2-2, the complete variable domain reads EADIYQTPRYLVIGTGKKITLECSQTMGHDKMYWYQQDPGMELHLIHYSYGVNSTEKGDLSSESTVSRIRTEHFPLTLESARPSHTSQYLCASSSRDRNTGELFFGEGSRLTVL.

The rearrangement links TRBV9 to TRBJ1-3, with a weak D call TRBD1 (5 bases). This CDR3 has 16 residues. Deletions cut 0 bases from V and 0 bases from J, with 10 bases between. Germline CDR1 SGDLS, CDR2 YYNGEE. In DNA form, the CDR3 reads TGTGCCAGCAGCGTAGCGACAGCTGCCTCTGGAAACACCATATATTTT. Its protein is CASSVATAASGNTIYF.

This chain joins TRBV20-1 and TRBJ2-7; D gene ambiguous. The CDR3 loop spans 11 amino acids. Per germline, CDR1 DFQATT and CDR2 SNEGSKA (reference sequence). Trimming left V 5 bases short and J 0 bases short, with 5 bases between. The DNA of the CDR3 is TGCAGTGCTCCGAGCTCCTACGAGCAGTACTTC. This translates into CSAPSSYEQYF.

V usage is TRBV7-9 and J usage is TRBJ2-3, with TRBD2 as a possible D gene (6 bases). The CDR3 is 15 amino acids. Trimming removed 8 bases at V and 2 bases at J, with 17 bases between. Germline V gives CDR1 SEHNR, CDR2 FQNEAQ (reference sequence). The CDR3 spells CASGLRGENTDTQYF. In DNA, the CDR3 is TGTGCCAGCGGACTACGCGGGGAGAACACAGATACGCAGTATTTT.

Only a few counts were recorded for this clone. The chain couples TRBV5-1 to TRBJ2-2; D gene ambiguous. This CDR3 is built from 14 residues. CDR1 is SGHRS and CDR2 is YFSETQ in the germline V gene. Trimming removed 6 bases from V and 3 bases from J, with 12 bases in between. The CDR3 DNA reads TGCGCCAGCATGGGGAAAATATACACCGGGGAGCTGTTTTTT. Translating gives CASMGKIYTGELFF. The whole variable domain, remainder taken from reference TRBV5-1 and TRBJ2-2, is KAGVTQTPRYLIKTRGQQVTLSCSPISGHRSVSWYQQTPGQGLQFLFEYFSETQRNKGNFPGRFSGRQFSNSRSEMNVSTLELGDSALYLCASMGKIYTGELFFGEGSRLTVL.

The V and J genes are TRBV29-1 and TRBJ2-5; 10 nucleotides line up with TRBD2. Germline loops: CDR1 SQVTM, CDR2 ANQGSEA. V was pared by 7 bases and J by 5 bases, with 19 bases of the junction left unmatched. CDR3 length: 17 amino acids. DNA of the CDR3: TGCAGCGCAAATTGGCCCTATAGCGGGGGGCCCTGGGAGACCCAGTACTTC. Its translation: CSANWPYSGGPWETQYF.

The V gene is TRBV2, the J gene TRBJ2-6; 9 bases match TRBD2. Germline CDR1 and CDR2: SNHLY and FYNNEI. The CDR3 sequence is 16 residues long. V lost 6 bases and J lost 0; bases outside the gene matches: 3. Written as DNA, the CDR3 is TGTGCCAGCAGATCGACTAGCGGCTCTGGGGCCAACGTCCTGACTTTC. It specifies CASRSTSGSGANVLTF.

This chain connects TRBV5-8 to TRBJ1-4, with TRBD1 as a possible D gene (6 bases). The CDR3 runs to 17 residues. The V and J ends lost 1 base and 0 bases respectively, with 13 bases between them. In germline, CDR1 is SGHTS, CDR2 YDEGEE. For the CDR3, the DNA is TGTGCCAGCAGCTTGATTCGGGGGGCGACAACTAATGAAAAACTGTTTTTT. Encoded protein: CASSLIRGATTNEKLFF. The full variable domain, in which reference TRBV5-8 and TRBJ1-4 provide the parts outside the CDR3, is EAGVTQSPTHLIKTRGQQATLRCSPISGHTSVYWYQQALGLGLQFLLWYDEGEERNRGNFPPRFSGRQFPNYSSELNVNALELEDSALYLCASSLIRGATTNEKLFFGSGTQLSVL.

This clone was counted only a few times. The V call is TRBV6-6, the J call TRBJ1-1; D not resolved. The V end lost 6 bases, the J end lost 0 bases, and 17 bases lay between the germline ends. The length of the CDR3 is 16 residues. Germline V CDR1 and CDR2: MNHNY, SVGAGI (reference sequence). In DNA form, the CDR3 reads TGTGCCAGCAGCCTAGGAACCCTCCGGGTGAACACTGAAGCTTTCTTT. It yields the protein CASSLGTLRVNTEAFF.

This clone appeared a few times. The chain links TRBV30 to TRBJ1-4; D not certain. The CDR3 covers 14 residues. Germline V gene sequence: CDR1 GTSNPN, CDR2 SVGIG (reference sequence). Trimming pared 0 bases from V and 4 bases from J, leaving 9 bases between. CDR3 region: CAWSVGLGNEKLFF. CDR3 sequence (DNA): TGTGCCTGGAGTGTTGGGCTGGGTAATGAAAAACTGTTTTTT.

The V and J genes are TRBV30 and TRBJ2-3; 9 bases are a match to TRBD2. Germline CDR1 and CDR2: GTSNPN and SVGIG (reference sequence). The CDR3 has 16 amino acids. Trimming cost V 2 bases and J 2 bases; bases outside gene matches: 8. The CDR3 DNA reads TGTGCCTGGAGTTGGACTAGCGAGACGATCACAGATACGCAGTATTTT. Amino acid sequence: CAWSWTSETITDTQYF.

V is TRBV14 and J is TRBJ1-1, with D maybe TRBD1 (6 bases). The CDR3 contains 16 residues. V lost 3 bases, J lost 5 bases, and 19 bases lay in between. Germline CDR1 reads SGHDN; CDR2 reads FVKESK. DNA for the CDR3: TGTGCCAGCAGCCAGGCGGACAGTTCCGGGAGTACTGAAGCTTTCTTT. This gives the protein CASSQADSSGSTEAFF.

This clone has a single count. The J gene is TRBJ2-1, the V gene TRBV30, with TRBD2 matching over 10 bases. The J segment lost 4 bases and the V segment lost 0 bases, leaving 3 bases of the junction unmatched. This CDR3 is built from 15 residues. The germline V gene encodes CDR1 GTSNPN and CDR2 SVGIG (reference sequence). The CDR3 DNA reads TGTGCCTGGAGTGTACTAGCGGGAACATACAATGAGCAGTTCTTC. Amino acids: CAWSVLAGTYNEQFF.

The rearrangement uses TRBV6-6 and TRBJ2-2; TRBD1 agrees at 9 bases. The CDR3 spans 16 residues. Per the germline V gene, CDR1 is MNHNY and CDR2 is SVGAGI (reference sequence). The J segment lost 6 bases and the V segment lost 5 bases, leaving 10 bases of the junction unmatched. For the CDR3, the DNA is TGTGCCAGCAGTCCTGGACAGGGGTATAGGGCCGGGGAGCTGTTTTTT. Translated, it gives CASSPGQGYRAGELFF.

V is TRBV6-5 and J is TRBJ2-5; D remains unclear. CDR1 is MNHEY and CDR2 is SVGAGI in the germline V gene. This CDR3 is built from 14 residues. Trimming pared 6 bases from V and 1 base from J, leaving 12 bases between. The CDR3 sequence is CASSNSGRQETQYF. In DNA, the CDR3 is TGTGCCAGCAGCAATTCTGGCCGCCAAGAGACCCAGTACTTC.

V is TRBV7-8 and J is TRBJ2-7; TRBD1 agrees at 9 bases. CDR1 SGHVS and CDR2 FQNEAQ come from the germline V gene. This CDR3 has 13 residues. V lost 5 bases and J lost 6; bases outside the gene matches: 5. DNA for the CDR3: TGTGCCAGCAGCCGTACAGGGGGCTCCGAGCAGTACTTC. The encoded protein is CASSRTGGSEQYF.

This clone showed up just a few times. The germline gene is not matched at one end of the junction; a read error may be the cause. This chain joins TRBV7-3 and TRBJ2-1, with 13 bases lining up with TRBD2. CDR1 SGHTA and CDR2 FQGTGA come from the germline V gene. The CDR3 sequence is 14 residues long. CDR3 in DNA: TGTGCCAGCAGCCTAACTAGCGGGAGGGATGAGCAGTTCTTC. Amino acid sequence: CASSLTSGRDEQFF.

The J gene is TRBJ2-1, the V gene TRBV10-2; no clear D. The V and J ends lost 2 bases and 5 bases respectively, with 4 bases between them. Per germline, CDR1 WSHSY and CDR2 SAAADI. The CDR3 is 12 amino acids. The CDR3 DNA is TGCGCCAGCAGTGAGACGCACAATGAGCAGTTCTTC. The encoded protein is CASSETHNEQFF.

The chain carries TRBV5-1 and TRBJ2-7; TRBD1 is a possible D gene (5 bases). The CDR3 totals 19 residues. The V end lost 2 bases, the J end lost 0 bases, and 24 bases lay between the germline ends. CDR1 and CDR2 from the germline V gene are SGHRS and YFSETQ. The CDR3 protein is CASSFETASGFSSSYEQYF. The CDR3 DNA sequence: TGCGCCAGCAGCTTTGAGACAGCAAGTGGATTTTCTAGCTCCTACGAGCAGTACTTC.

The gene calls are TRBV23-1 and TRBJ1-2; TRBD1 agrees at 9 bases. TRBV23-1 is annotated as an ORF whose role is uncertain. This CDR3 region has 16 residues. The V and J ends lost 6 bases and 2 bases, in that order; junction bases with no gene match: 10. CDR3 protein: CASSPDRDRANYGYTF. Here the CDR3 DNA reads TGCGCCAGCAGCCCTGATCGGGACAGGGCAAACTATGGCTACACCTTC.

The chain couples TRBV9 to TRBJ2-3, with 7 bases that match TRBD2. Germline CDR1 and CDR2: SGDLS and YYNGEE. The CDR3 contains 15 residues. The J segment lost 3 bases and the V segment lost 3 bases, leaving 7 bases of the junction unmatched. DNA for the CDR3: TGTGCCAGCAGCGAAAAGCGGGACCAAACAGATACGCAGTATTTT. It specifies CASSEKRDQTDTQYF.

The rearrangement joins TRBV29-1 to TRBJ2-1; D is uncertain. This CDR3 region has 16 residues. Germline values: CDR1 SQVTM, CDR2 ANQGSEA. Trimming cost V 7 bases and J 4 bases, with 23 bases left between them. This chain's CDR3 is CSDRKSYTVTYNEQFF. For the CDR3, the DNA is TGCAGCGACCGGAAGTCATATACCGTAACGTACAATGAGCAGTTCTTC.

CDR3 bases: TGCGCCAGCAGCCAAGATTGGGGACAGGCCTACGAGCAGTACTTC. Protein product: CASSQDWGQAYEQYF. The gene calls are TRBV4-3 and TRBJ2-7; the match to TRBD1 covers 8 bases. CDR3 length: 15 residues. Losses at the gene ends were 0 bases for V and 2 bases for J; bases not matched to a gene: 3. Germline-derived CDR1 and CDR2 are LGHNA and YSLEER.

The chain carries TRBV6-6 and TRBJ2-7; tentatively, D is TRBD1 (5 bases). This CDR3 spans 16 amino acids. With 2 bases removed from V and 2 bases from J, the gap between germline ends came to 16 bases. Germline CDR1 and CDR2: MNHNY and SVGAGI (reference sequence). CDR3 loop: CASSYAWGSMAYEQYF. For the CDR3, the DNA is TGTGCCAGCAGTTACGCCTGGGGCAGTATGGCCTACGAGCAGTACTTC.